A selection of T cell receptor beta chains follows, all from one sample in a study of shared clonotypes between healthy human individuals. Clones were read by immunoSEQ multiplex PCR, and TCRdb kept only the in-frame ones, dropping some. The sample consists of about 1.9 million clones, about 94% of them appearing once. The sequencing sample was made of naive CD8+ T cells from PBMCs. The receptors come from a man between 18 and 35 years old in good health. Some clones in this sample may be carry-over from other donors' samples. Each CDR3 is given with its conserved first and last residue. A D gene is named only where the DNA matches it firmly. A clone size is listed for some rows: how often the clone was seen (once, few, many), or a class if it is expanded.

>NA|TRBV5-1|TRBD1|TRBJ2-7
CASSSKGTGVNEQYF
TGCGCCAGCAGCTCGAAAGGGACAGGGGTTAACGAGCAGTACTTC
>NA|TRBV5-6|NA|TRBJ1-1
CASSPRWAPNTEAFF
TGTGCCAGCAGCCCAAGATGGGCCCCGAACACTGAAGCTTTCTTT
>NA|TRBV11-2|NA|TRBJ2-7
CASSLAGRLHYEQYF
TGTGCCAGCAGCTTAGCAGGGCGGCTACACTACGAGCAGTACTTC
>NA|TRBV28|NA|TRBJ1-5
CASSEPRSGQPQHF
TGTGCCAGCTCGGAGCCCAGGAGCGGGCAGCCCCAGCATTTT
>NA|TRBV11-2|NA|TRBJ2-7
CASRGPGEQYF
TGTGCCAGCCGAGGGCCGGGCGAGCAGTACTTC
>few|TRBV9|TRBD2|TRBJ2-2
CASSTLAGGPSGELFF
TGTGCCAGCAGCACACTAGCGGGAGGGCCATCCGGGGAGCTGTTTTTT
>NA|TRBV6-1|NA|TRBJ2-1
CASSATRTTEQFF
TGTGCCAGCAGCGCCACCCGGACTACCGAGCAGTTCTTC
>NA|TRBV29-1|NA|TRBJ2-5
CSVEAGSYQETQYF
TGCAGCGTTGAAGCGGGATCTTACCAAGAGACCCAGTACTTC
>NA|TRBV11-2|NA|TRBJ2-5
CASSLERETQYF
TGTGCCAGCAGCTTAGAACGAGAGACCCAGTACTTC
>NA|TRBV4-1|TRBD1|TRBJ1-1
CASSHQTRQGATTEAFF
TGCGCCAGCAGCCACCAGACCCGACAGGGGGCGACCACTGAAGCTTTCTTT
>NA|TRBV5-1|TRBD2|TRBJ2-3
CASSLAPSGSLADTQYF
TGCGCCAGCAGCTTGGCCCCTAGCGGGAGTCTCGCAGATACGCAGTATTTT
>few|TRBV16|TRBD2|TRBJ2-2
CASSHSLAGEEVELFF
TGTGCCAGCAGCCACAGCCTAGCGGGAGAAGAGGTGGAGCTGTTTTTT
>NA|TRBV6-1|NA|TRBJ1-5
CASSEDRYGQPQHF
TGTGCCAGCAGTGAGGACAGATACGGCCAGCCCCAGCATTTT
>NA|TRBV5-1|NA|TRBJ2-3
CASSLALTVGTDTQYF
TGCGCCAGCAGCTTGGCCCTAACTGTCGGGACAGATACGCAGTATTTT
>NA|TRBV5-6|TRBD1|TRBJ1-2
CASSFLGQGGGYTF
TGTGCCAGCAGCTTTCTGGGACAGGGGGGAGGCTACACCTTC
>NA|TRBV29-1|NA|TRBJ2-5
CSVDGARNKPQETQYF
TGCAGCGTTGACGGGGCTAGAAATAAACCCCAAGAGACCCAGTACTTC
>NA|TRBV28|NA|TRBJ2-1
CASSPYEASYNEQFF
TGTGCCAGCAGTCCTTACGAAGCCTCCTACAATGAGCAGTTCTTC
>NA|TRBV28|NA|TRBJ2-7
CASSLAGDGYEQYF
TGTGCCAGCAGTTTGGCTGGGGACGGGTACGAGCAGTACTTC
>NA|TRBV19|NA|TRBJ2-7
CASSMRLDSYEQYF
TGTGCCAGTAGTATGAGACTGGACTCCTACGAGCAGTACTTC
>NA|TRBV27|NA|TRBJ1-5
CASKPGGSNQPQHF
TGTGCCAGCAAACCGGGGGGAAGCAATCAGCCCCAGCATTTT
>NA|TRBV5-4|NA|TRBJ2-2
CASSLVGNTGELFF
TGTGCCAGCAGCTTAGTAGGGAACACCGGGGAGCTGTTTTTT
>NA|TRBV6-6|NA|TRBJ2-7
CASRGRLSYEQYF
TGTGCCAGCAGGGGCAGACTCTCCTACGAGCAGTACTTC
>NA|TRBV28|TRBD1|TRBJ1-4
CASSLRGGAPNEKLFF
TGTGCCAGCAGTTTAAGAGGGGGCGCACCTAATGAAAAACTGTTTTTT
>NA|TRBV7-9|NA|TRBJ2-3
CASSLGGHLGTDTQYF
TGTGCCAGCAGCTTAGGGGGACACCTCGGCACAGATACGCAGTATTTT
>NA|TRBV29-1|NA|TRBJ1-2
CSVEGLQGTHYGYTF
TGCAGCGTGGAAGGTCTTCAGGGAACGCACTATGGCTACACCTTC
>NA|TRBV14|NA|TRBJ1-1
CASSQETWTAVNTEAFF
TGTGCCAGCAGCCAAGAGACCTGGACGGCCGTGAACACTGAAGCTTTCTTT
>NA|TRBV2|TRBD1|TRBJ1-1
CASLIGQGGNTEAFF
TGTGCCAGCCTTATAGGACAGGGTGGGAACACTGAAGCTTTCTTT
>NA|TRBV7-9|TRBD2|TRBJ2-1
CASSLVHGGRSSYNEQFF
TGTGCCAGCAGCTTAGTTCATGGCGGGAGGAGCTCCTACAATGAGCAGTTCTTC
>NA|TRBV15|NA|TRBJ2-1
CATSEAGRFGNEQFF
TGTGCCACCAGCGAGGCGGGAAGGTTTGGGAATGAGCAGTTCTTC
>NA|TRBV5-5|TRBD1|TRBJ1-4
CASSLVGQGDRNEKLFF
TGTGCCAGCAGCTTGGTCGGGCAGGGGGACCGTAATGAAAAACTGTTTTTT
>NA|TRBV25-1|NA|TRBJ2-1
CASSESGNNEQFF
TGTGCCAGCAGTGAATCAGGGAACAATGAGCAGTTCTTC
>NA|TRBV29-1|NA|TRBJ2-7
CSVFHRESGEQYF
TGCAGCGTTTTCCACAGGGAATCGGGCGAGCAGTACTTC
>NA|TRBV27|TRBD1|TRBJ1-2
CASAPRVVDRGRANYGYTF
TGTGCCAGCGCGCCCCGGGTGGTCGACAGGGGGCGAGCTAACTATGGCTACACCTTC
>NA|TRBV6-1|NA|TRBJ2-7
CASFRGPRSYEQYF
TGTGCCAGCTTCAGGGGACCGAGATCCTACGAGCAGTACTTC
>NA|TRBV7-8|NA|TRBJ1-2
CASSPLLRTEANYGYTF
TGTGCCAGCAGCCCCTTATTGAGGACAGAAGCTAACTATGGCTACACCTTC
>NA|TRBV6-5|NA|TRBJ2-2
CASSLAVHTGELFF
TGTGCCAGCTCACTAGCCGTCCACACCGGGGAGCTGTTTTTT
>NA|TRBV6-1|NA|TRBJ2-1
CASSGGGPYNEQFF
TGTGCCAGCAGTGGTGGAGGGCCCTACAATGAGCAGTTCTTC
>NA|TRBV7-2|TRBD1|TRBJ1-4
CASTPRQGTEKLFF
TGTGCCAGCACCCCCCGACAGGGGACCGAAAAACTGTTTTTT
>NA|TRBV25-1|NA|TRBJ2-2
CASSAPRYKGSGELFF
TGTGCCAGCAGTGCGCCCCGGTACAAAGGCTCCGGGGAGCTGTTTTTT
>NA|TRBV7-9|NA|TRBJ1-2
CASSSGSYGYTF
TGTGCCAGCAGCTCGGGCAGCTATGGCTACACCTTC
>NA|TRBV7-9|TRBD2|TRBJ2-1
CASSLGGSYNEQFF
TGTGCCAGCAGCTTGGGGGGGTCCTACAATGAGCAGTTCTTC
>once|TRBV28|NA|TRBJ2-7
CASRPWAGEQYF
TGTGCCAGCAGGCCCTGGGCGGGGGAGCAGTACTTC
>NA|TRBV14|NA|TRBJ2-7
CASSRTPSQEYEQYF
TGTGCCAGCAGTCGGACCCCCTCCCAAGAATACGAGCAGTACTTC
>NA|TRBV6-5|NA|TRBJ2-4
CAVGALEGNIQYF
TGTGCCGTGGGGGCCTTAGAGGGAAACATTCAGTACTTC
>NA|TRBV28|NA|TRBJ1-1
CASRRGRGNTEAFF
TGTGCCAGCAGGAGAGGGCGGGGGAACACTGAAGCTTTCTTT
>NA|TRBV6-5|NA|TRBJ1-1
CASIQNTEAFF
TGTGCCAGCATTCAGAACACTGAAGCTTTCTTT
>NA|TRBV14|NA|TRBJ2-1
CASSQDLRQPRDEQFF
TGTGCCAGCAGCCAAGATCTCCGGCAGCCGAGGGATGAGCAGTTCTTC
>NA|TRBV4-2|NA|TRBJ2-1
CASSQGREPYNEQFF
TGTGCCAGCAGCCAAGGGCGCGAACCCTACAATGAGCAGTTCTTC